Listed here are 17 T cell receptor beta chains from one sample, sequenced in a study of blood T cells in healthy people across ages. Primed by a sample-barcoded 5' primer and a J-beta primer mix, a second PCR proceeded for roughly 6 to 12 cycles. TCRdb reanalysed the 5' RACE reads using MiXCR and keeps one entry per CDR3 protein. The table lists some 1,500,000 distinct CDR3 sequences, 35% to 45% of them singletons. Input material: blood. These receptors were collected from a woman under 30 in good health.

In this sample, this clonotype turned up many times. The V call is TRBV9, the J call TRBJ1-2; 9 bases match TRBD1. Germline V gene data show CDR1 as SGDLS and CDR2 as YYNGEE. CDR3 length equals 17 residues. With 4 bases clipped from V and 3 bases from J, the junction kept 13 bases outside the gene matches. CDR3 loop: CASSPSAGTGNYYGYTF. The DNA of the CDR3 is TGTGCCAGCAGCCCATCCGCTGGGACAGGGAACTACTATGGCTACACCTTC.

This clonotype was seen at least ten times. V usage is TRBV12-3 or TRBV12-4 and J usage is TRBJ2-7; TRBD2 matches 8 bases. There are 14 residues in the CDR3. Unmatched junction bases numbered 3, after V lost 3 bases and J lost 2 bases. For the CDR3, the DNA is TGTGCCAGCAGTTTGTTAGCGGGGACCTACGAGCAGTACTTC. As protein: CASSLLAGTYEQYF.

This clonotype was counted only a few times. The chain has TRBV28 and TRBJ2-1; a weak D match, TRBD1 (5 bases). Per germline, CDR1 MDHEN and CDR2 SYDVKM. The CDR3 loop spans 16 amino acids. The V and J ends lost 5 bases and 0 bases respectively, with 14 bases between them. The CDR3 sequence is CASSLQETSSYNEQFF. The CDR3 bases are TGTGCCAGCAGTCTACAGGAGACGAGCTCCTACAATGAGCAGTTCTTC.

The rearrangement joins TRBV6-6 to TRBJ1-2; D might be TRBD1 (6 bases). Germline V gives CDR1 MNHNY, CDR2 SVGAGI (reference sequence). The CDR3 is 15 amino acids. Between the trimmed V and J ends, which lost 4 bases and 1 base, there was a span of 13 bases. For the CDR3, the DNA is TGTGCCAGCAGTTTACAGGGACTCCTTAACTATGGCTACACCTTC. As protein: CASSLQGLLNYGYTF.

J is TRBJ2-3 and V is TRBV29-1; possibly TRBD1 for D (6 bases). This CDR3 region has 12 residues. V gave up 4 bases and J gave up 9 bases, with 14 bases separating them. The germline gives CDR1 SQVTM, CDR2 ANQGSEA. CDR3 in DNA: TGCAGCGTTGTAGGGGGTGTCGGGACGCAGTATTTT. This encodes CSVVGGVGTQYF.

V is TRBV12-3 or TRBV12-4 and J is TRBJ2-5; D is ambiguous. The J call may not be correct, given that the DNA end is closer to TRBJ2-7. CDR3 length equals 13 residues. The chain's CDR3 is CASREWGAYEQYF. CDR3 in DNA: TGTGCCAGCAGGGAATGGGGTGCATACGAGCAGTACTTC.

The chain has TRBV7-8 and TRBJ2-1, with D maybe TRBD1 (5 bases). The J call may be in error: the DNA end matches TRBJ2-7 better. The CDR3 consists of 14 residues. Germline-derived CDR1 and CDR2 are SGHVS and FQNEAQ. The CDR3 is CASSFGQSYNEQYF. For the CDR3, the DNA is TGTGCCAGCAGCTTTGGACAATCCTACAATGAGCAGTACTTC.

The chain uses TRBV5-1 and TRBJ2-5, with 13 bases aligning to TRBD2. V shed 3 bases, J shed 5 bases, and the junction held 4 bases outside the gene matches. The CDR3 length is 15 residues. Germline loops: CDR1 SGHRS, CDR2 YFSETQ. The CDR3 DNA reads as TGCGCCAGCAGCTGGACTAGCGGGAGTTTGGAGACCCAGTACTTC. As protein: CASSWTSGSLETQYF.

This clonotype was recorded a few times. V gene TRBV7-2 combines with J gene TRBJ1-1; D uncertain. CDR3 length: 12 amino acids. Germline V gene lookup returns CDR1 SGHTA and CDR2 FQGNSA. Trimming took off 5 bases at V and 3 bases at J, with 7 bases between the two ends. CDR3 loop: CASSLQYTEAFF. The DNA for the CDR3 is TGTGCCAGCAGCCTCCAATACACTGAAGCTTTCTTT.

For the CDR3, the DNA is TGTGCCAGCAGTTGGGGGACAGGGGGCAATACAGATACGCAGTATTTT. Translation gives CASSWGTGGNTDTQYF. The V gene is TRBV27, the J gene TRBJ2-3, with 12 bases fitting TRBD1. The CDR3 loop spans 16 amino acids. Germline assignment: CDR1 MNHEY and CDR2 SMNVEV (reference sequence). V shed 4 bases and J 3 bases; nucleotides not matched to a gene: 5.

This chain joins TRBV7-9 and TRBJ1-5, with D possibly being TRBD1 (5 bases). The length of the CDR3 is 13 residues. The V gene lost 4 bases and the J gene lost 5 bases, with 9 bases spanning the gap. The V gene's germline CDR1 is SEHNR and CDR2 FQNEAQ (reference sequence). CDR3 DNA: TGTGCCAGCAGCTGGACATCTGATCAGCCCCAGCATTTT. Encoded protein: CASSWTSDQPQHF. The full variable domain, rest sourced from reference TRBV7-9 and TRBJ1-5, is DTGVSQNPRHKITKRGQNVTFRCDPISEHNRLYWYRQTLGQGPEFLTYFQNEAQLEKSRLLSDRFSAERPKGSFSTLEIQRTEQGDSAMYLCASSWTSDQPQHFGDGTRLSIL.

In its sample, this clonotype was seen a few times. V usage is TRBV28 and J usage is TRBJ2-7; D not certain. Germline V gives CDR1 MDHEN, CDR2 SYDVKM. The CDR3 has 12 residues. V was trimmed by 3 bases and J by 3 bases, leaving 6 bases between them. The CDR3 region has the DNA TGTGCCAGCAGTTTTGGGTACTACGAGCAGTACTTC. This codes for CASSFGYYEQYF.

This clonotype was detected a few times. The chain is built from TRBV4-3 and TRBJ1-5; TRBD1 matches at 8 bases. Trimming took 3 bases from V and 9 from J; bases not matched to a gene: 7. Germline V gene lookup returns CDR1 LGHNA and CDR2 YSLEER. This CDR3 is built from 14 residues. For the CDR3, the DNA is TGCGCCAGCAGCCATGGGACAGGAGTAATGCCCCAGCATTTT. This encodes CASSHGTGVMPQHF.

This clonotype turned up a few times. The chain is built from TRBV27 and TRBJ2-4, with D possibly being TRBD2 (6 bases). CDR3 length equals 15 residues. CDR1 is MNHEY and CDR2 is SMNVEV in the germline V gene (reference sequence). V was trimmed by 6 bases and J by 0 bases, leaving 12 bases between them. CDR3 coding DNA: TGTGCCAGCAGGGTGGGGGGATTAGCCAAAAACATTCAGTACTTC. Its protein is CASRVGGLAKNIQYF.

This clonotype was seen only once. The chain employs TRBV3-1 and TRBJ2-1; D is possibly TRBD1 or TRBD2 (5 bases each). The CDR3 length is 17 residues. The V gene lost 5 bases and the J gene lost 0 bases, with 17 bases spanning the gap. Germline CDR1 is LGHDT and CDR2 is YNNKEL (reference sequence). The CDR3 region is CASSKGTGRYSYNEQFF. CDR3 DNA sequence: TGTGCCAGCAGCAAAGGGACGGGGAGATACTCCTACAATGAGCAGTTCTTC.

The rearrangement joins TRBV29-1 to TRBJ1-2; D remains ambiguous. Between the trimmed V and J ends, which lost 2 bases and 4 bases, there was a span of 14 bases. Germline V CDR1 and CDR2: SQVTM, ANQGSEA. This CDR3 is 14 amino acids long. CDR3 amino acids: CSVELTGGGYGYTF. In nucleotides, the CDR3 is TGCAGCGTTGAATTGACGGGAGGAGGCTATGGCTACACCTTC.

This clonotype was seen more than once but under ten times. V and J are TRBV20-1 and TRBJ1-4; possible D gene TRBD1, 5 bases. The germline V gene encodes CDR1 DFQATT and CDR2 SNEGSKA (reference sequence). Trimming removed 0 bases from V and 5 bases from J, with 10 bases in between. The CDR3 consists of 14 residues. This chain's CDR3 is CSARDQGVNEKLFF. In DNA form, the CDR3 reads TGCAGTGCTAGAGACCAGGGCGTAAATGAAAAACTGTTTTTT.